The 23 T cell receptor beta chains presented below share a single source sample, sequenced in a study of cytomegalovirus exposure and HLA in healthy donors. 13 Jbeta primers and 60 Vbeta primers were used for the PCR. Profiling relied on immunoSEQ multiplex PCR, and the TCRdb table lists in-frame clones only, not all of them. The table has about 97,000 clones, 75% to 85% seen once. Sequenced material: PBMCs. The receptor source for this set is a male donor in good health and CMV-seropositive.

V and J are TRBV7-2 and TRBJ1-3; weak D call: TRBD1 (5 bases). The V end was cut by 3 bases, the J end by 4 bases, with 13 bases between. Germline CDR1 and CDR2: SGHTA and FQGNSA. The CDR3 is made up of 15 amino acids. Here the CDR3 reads CASSFAPGHGNTIYF. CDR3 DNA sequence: TGTGCCAGCAGCTTTGCCCCAGGGCACGGAAACACCATATATTTT. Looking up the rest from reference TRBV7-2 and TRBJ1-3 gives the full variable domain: GAGVSQSPSNKVTEKGKDVELRCDPISGHTALYWYRQSLGQGLEFLIYFQGNSAPDKSGLPSDRFSAERTGGSVSTLTIQRTQQEDSAVYLCASSFAPGHGNTIYFGEGSWLTVV.

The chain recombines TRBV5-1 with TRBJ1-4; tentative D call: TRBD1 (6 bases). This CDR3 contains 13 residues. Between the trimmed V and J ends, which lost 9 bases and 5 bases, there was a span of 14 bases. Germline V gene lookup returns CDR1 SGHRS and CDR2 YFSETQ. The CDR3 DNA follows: TGCGCCACCACGAGGGGGTCCAATGAAAAACTGTTTTTT. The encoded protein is CATTRGSNEKLFF.

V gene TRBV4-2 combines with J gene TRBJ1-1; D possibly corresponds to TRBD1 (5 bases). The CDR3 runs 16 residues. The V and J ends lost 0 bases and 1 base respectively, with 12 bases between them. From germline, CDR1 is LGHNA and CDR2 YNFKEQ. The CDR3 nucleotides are TGTGCCAGCAGCCAAGAGCCGGGGGGACGGAACACTGAAGCTTTCTTT. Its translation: CASSQEPGGRNTEAFF.

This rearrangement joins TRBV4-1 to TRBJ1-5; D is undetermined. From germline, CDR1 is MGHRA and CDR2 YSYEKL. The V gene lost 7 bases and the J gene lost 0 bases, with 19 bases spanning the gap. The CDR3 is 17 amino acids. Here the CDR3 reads CASTKEAAAYSNQPQHF. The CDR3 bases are TGCGCCAGCACAAAGGAGGCGGCAGCTTATAGCAATCAGCCCCAGCATTTT.

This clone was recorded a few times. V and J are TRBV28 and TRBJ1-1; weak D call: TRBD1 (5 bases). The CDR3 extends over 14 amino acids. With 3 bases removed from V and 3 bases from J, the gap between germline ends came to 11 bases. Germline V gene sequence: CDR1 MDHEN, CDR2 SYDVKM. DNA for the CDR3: TGTGCCAGCAGTTTGATAGGGGTGGACACTGAAGCTTTCTTT. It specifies CASSLIGVDTEAFF.

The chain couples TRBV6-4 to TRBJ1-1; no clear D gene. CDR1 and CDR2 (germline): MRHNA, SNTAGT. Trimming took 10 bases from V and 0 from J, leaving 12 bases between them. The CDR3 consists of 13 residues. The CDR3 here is CATSTVMNTEAFF. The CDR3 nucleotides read TGTGCCACCTCGACTGTCATGAACACTGAAGCTTTCTTT.

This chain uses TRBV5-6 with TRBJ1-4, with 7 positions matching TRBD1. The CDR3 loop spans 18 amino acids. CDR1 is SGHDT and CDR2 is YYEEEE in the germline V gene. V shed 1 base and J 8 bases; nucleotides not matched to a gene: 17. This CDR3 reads CASSLIPSPSTGTEKLFF. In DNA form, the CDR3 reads TGTGCCAGCAGCTTGATCCCCTCGCCCTCGACAGGGACCGAAAAACTGTTTTTT. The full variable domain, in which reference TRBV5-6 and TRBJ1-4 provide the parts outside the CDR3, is DAGVTQSPTHLIKTRGQQVTLRCSPKSGHDTVSWYQQALGQGPQFIFQYYEEEERQRGNFPDRFSGHQFPNYSSELNVNALLLGDSALYLCASSLIPSPSTGTEKLFFGSGTQLSVL.

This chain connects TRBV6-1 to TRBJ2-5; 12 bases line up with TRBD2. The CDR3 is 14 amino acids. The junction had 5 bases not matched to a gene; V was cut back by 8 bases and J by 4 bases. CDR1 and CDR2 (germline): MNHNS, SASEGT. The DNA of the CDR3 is TGTGCCAGCCGGTCGGGACTAGCGGGAGAGACCCAGTACTTC. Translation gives CASRSGLAGETQYF.

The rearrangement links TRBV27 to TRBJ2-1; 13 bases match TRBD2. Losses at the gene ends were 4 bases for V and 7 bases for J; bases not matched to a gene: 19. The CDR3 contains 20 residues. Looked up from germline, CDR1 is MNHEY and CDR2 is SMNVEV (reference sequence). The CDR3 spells CASSSFSLAGGLVSQNEQFF. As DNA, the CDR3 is TGTGCCAGCAGTTCGTTCTCACTAGCGGGGGGGCTAGTAAGTCAGAATGAGCAGTTCTTC.

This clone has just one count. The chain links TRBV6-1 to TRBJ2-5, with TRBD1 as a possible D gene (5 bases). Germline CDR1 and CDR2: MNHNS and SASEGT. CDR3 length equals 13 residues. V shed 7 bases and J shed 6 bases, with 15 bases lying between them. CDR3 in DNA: TGTGCCAGCACCCAGGGCCCGTTACAGACCCAGTACTTC. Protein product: CASTQGPLQTQYF.

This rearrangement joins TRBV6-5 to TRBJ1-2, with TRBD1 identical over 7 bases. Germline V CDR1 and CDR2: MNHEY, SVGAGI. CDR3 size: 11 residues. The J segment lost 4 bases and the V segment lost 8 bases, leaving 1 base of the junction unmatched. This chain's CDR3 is CASQGGYGYTF. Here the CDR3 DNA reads TGTGCCAGCCAGGGGGGCTATGGCTACACCTTC.

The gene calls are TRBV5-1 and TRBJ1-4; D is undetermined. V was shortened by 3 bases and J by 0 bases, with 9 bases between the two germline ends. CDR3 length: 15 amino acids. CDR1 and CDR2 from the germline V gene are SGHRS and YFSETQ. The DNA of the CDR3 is TGCGCCAGCAGCTCCGGTCAGGCAACTAATGAAAAACTGTTTTTT. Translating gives CASSSGQATNEKLFF.

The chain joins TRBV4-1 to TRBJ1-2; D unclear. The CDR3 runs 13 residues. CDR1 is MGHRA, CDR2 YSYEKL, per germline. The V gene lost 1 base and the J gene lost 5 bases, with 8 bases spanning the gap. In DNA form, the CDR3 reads TGCGCCAGCAGCCAAGGGCAGGATTATGGCTACACCTTC. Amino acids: CASSQGQDYGYTF.

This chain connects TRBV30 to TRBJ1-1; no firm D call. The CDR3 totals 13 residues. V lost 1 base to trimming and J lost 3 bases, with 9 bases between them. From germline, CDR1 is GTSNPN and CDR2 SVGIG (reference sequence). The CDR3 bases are TGTGCCTGGAGTGCTACAGTGCACACTGAAGCTTTCTTT. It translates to CAWSATVHTEAFF.

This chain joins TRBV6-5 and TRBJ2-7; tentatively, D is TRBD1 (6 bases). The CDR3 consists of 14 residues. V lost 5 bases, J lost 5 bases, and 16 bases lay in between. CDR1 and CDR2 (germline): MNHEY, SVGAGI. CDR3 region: CASSLLTRGHEQYF. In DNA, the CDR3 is TGTGCCAGCAGTCTACTTACCAGGGGCCACGAGCAGTACTTC.

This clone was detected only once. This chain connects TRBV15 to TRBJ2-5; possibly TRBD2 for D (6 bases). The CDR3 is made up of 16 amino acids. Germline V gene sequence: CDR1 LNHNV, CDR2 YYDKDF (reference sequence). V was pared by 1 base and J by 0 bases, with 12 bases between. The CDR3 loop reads CATSRGTGGNQETQYF. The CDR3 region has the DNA TGTGCCACCAGCAGAGGTACCGGGGGAAACCAAGAGACCCAGTACTTC.

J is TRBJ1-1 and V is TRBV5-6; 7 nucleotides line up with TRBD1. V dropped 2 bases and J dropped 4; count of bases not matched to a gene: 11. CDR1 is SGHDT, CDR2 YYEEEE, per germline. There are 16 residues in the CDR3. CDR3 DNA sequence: TGTGCCAGCAGCTTCCCCTTAGAGGGGACAGTCACTGAAGCTTTCTTT. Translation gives CASSFPLEGTVTEAFF.

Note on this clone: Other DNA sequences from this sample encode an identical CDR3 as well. The CDR3 coding sequence is TGTGCCAGTAGTCGACAGAACACTGAAGCTTTCTTT. Its translation: CASSRQNTEAFF. V usage is TRBV19 and J usage is TRBJ1-1, with D unresolved. Per the germline V gene, CDR1 is LNHDA and CDR2 is SQIVND (reference sequence). The V end was cut by 5 bases, the J end by 1 base, with 5 bases between. The CDR3 is 12 residues long.

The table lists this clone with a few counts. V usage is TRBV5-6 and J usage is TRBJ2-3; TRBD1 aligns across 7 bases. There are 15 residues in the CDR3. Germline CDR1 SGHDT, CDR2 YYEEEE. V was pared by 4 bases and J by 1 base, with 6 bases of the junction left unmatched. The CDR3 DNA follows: TGTGCCAGCAGCAAACGACAGGGCGGCACAGATACGCAGTATTTT. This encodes CASSKRQGGTDTQYF.

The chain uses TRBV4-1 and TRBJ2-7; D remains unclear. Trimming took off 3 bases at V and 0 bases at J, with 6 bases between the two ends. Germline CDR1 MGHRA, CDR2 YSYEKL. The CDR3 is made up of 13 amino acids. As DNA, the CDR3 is TGCGCCAGCAGCCAGTTCCACTCCTACGAGCAGTACTTC. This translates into CASSQFHSYEQYF.

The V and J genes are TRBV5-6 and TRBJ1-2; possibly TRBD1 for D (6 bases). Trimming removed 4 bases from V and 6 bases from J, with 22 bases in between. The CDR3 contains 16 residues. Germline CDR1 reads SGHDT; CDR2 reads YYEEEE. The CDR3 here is CASSPAWVKGVDGYTF. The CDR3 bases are TGTGCCAGCAGCCCAGCCTGGGTGAAGGGGGTGGATGGCTACACCTTC.

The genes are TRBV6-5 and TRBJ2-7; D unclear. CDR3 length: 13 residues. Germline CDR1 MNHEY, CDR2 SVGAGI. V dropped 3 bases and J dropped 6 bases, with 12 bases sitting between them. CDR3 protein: CASSYSLRFEQYF. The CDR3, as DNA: TGTGCCAGCAGTTATAGTTTGCGCTTCGAGCAGTACTTC.

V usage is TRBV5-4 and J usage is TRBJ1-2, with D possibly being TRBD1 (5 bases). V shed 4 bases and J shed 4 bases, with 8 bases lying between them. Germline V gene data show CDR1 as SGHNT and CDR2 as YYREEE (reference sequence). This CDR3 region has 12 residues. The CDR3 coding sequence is TGTGCCAGCAGCGCTGACAGCTATGGCTACACCTTC. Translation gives CASSADSYGYTF.